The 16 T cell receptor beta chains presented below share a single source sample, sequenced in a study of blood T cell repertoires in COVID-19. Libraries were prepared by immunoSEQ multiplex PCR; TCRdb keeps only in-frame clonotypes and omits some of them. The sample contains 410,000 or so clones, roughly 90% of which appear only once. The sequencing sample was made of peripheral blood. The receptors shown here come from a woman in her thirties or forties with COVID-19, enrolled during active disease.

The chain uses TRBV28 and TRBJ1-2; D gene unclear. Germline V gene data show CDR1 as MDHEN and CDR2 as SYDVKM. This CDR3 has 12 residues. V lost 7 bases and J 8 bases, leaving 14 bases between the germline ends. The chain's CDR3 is CASKGGLFGYTF. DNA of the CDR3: TGTGCCAGCAAAGGAGGGCTTTTCGGCTACACCTTC.

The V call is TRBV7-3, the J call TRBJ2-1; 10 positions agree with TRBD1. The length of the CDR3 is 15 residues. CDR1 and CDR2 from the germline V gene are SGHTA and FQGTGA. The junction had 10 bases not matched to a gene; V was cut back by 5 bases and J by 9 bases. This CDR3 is CASSPTGTGVGEQFF. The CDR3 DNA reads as TGTGCCAGCAGCCCGACCGGGACAGGGGTGGGTGAGCAGTTCTTC.

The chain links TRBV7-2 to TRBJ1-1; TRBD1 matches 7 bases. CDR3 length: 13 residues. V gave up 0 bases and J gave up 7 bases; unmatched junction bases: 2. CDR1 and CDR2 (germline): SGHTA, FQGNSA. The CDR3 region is CASSLAGTVEAFF. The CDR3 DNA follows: TGTGCCAGCAGCTTAGCCGGGACAGTTGAAGCTTTCTTT.

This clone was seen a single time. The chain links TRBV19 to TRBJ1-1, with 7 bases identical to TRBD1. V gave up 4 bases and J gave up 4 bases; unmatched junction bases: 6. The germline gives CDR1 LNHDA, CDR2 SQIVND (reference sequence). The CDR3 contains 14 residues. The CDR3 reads CASSRDRASTEAFF. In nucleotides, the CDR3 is TGTGCCAGTAGTAGAGACAGGGCGAGCACTGAAGCTTTCTTT.

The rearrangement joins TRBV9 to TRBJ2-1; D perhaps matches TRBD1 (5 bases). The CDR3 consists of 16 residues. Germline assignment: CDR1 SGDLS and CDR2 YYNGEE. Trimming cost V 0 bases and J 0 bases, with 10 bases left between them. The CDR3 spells CASSVGGRVSYNEQFF. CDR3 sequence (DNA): TGTGCCAGCAGCGTAGGGGGCCGGGTCTCCTACAATGAGCAGTTCTTC.

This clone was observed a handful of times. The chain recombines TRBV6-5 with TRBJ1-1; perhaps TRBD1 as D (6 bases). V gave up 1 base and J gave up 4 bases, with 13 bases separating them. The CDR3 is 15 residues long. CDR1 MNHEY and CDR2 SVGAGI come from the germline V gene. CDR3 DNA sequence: TGTGCCAGCAGTTACTGGGGGGAGGGGGGCACTGAAGCTTTCTTT. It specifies CASSYWGEGGTEAFF.

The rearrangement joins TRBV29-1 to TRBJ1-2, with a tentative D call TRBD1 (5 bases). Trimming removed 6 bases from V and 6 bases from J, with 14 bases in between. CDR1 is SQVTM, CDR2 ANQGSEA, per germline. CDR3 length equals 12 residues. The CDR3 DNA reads TGCAGCGTCCGGACAAGGTCGGATGGCTACACCTTC. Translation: CSVRTRSDGYTF.

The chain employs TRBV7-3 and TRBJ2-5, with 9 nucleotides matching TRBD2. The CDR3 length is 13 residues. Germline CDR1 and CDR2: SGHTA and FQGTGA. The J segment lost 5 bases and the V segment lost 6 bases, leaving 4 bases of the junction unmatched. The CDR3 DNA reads TGTGCCAGCAGTTTAGGACTAGCGGAGACCCAGTACTTC. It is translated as CASSLGLAETQYF.

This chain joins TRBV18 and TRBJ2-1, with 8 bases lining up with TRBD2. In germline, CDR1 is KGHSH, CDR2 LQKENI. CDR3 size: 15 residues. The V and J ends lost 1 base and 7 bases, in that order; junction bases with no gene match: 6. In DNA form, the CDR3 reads TGTGCCAGCTCACCACAGGCGGGGGGAGGTAATGAGCAGTTCTTC. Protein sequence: CASSPQAGGGNEQFF.

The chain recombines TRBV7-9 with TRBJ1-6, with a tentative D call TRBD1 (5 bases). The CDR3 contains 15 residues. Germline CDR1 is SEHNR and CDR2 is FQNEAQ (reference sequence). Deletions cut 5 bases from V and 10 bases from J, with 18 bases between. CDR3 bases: TGTGCCAGCAGCCCCTGGGGGGGGGAGGGCTCACCCCTCCACTTT. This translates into CASSPWGGEGSPLHF.

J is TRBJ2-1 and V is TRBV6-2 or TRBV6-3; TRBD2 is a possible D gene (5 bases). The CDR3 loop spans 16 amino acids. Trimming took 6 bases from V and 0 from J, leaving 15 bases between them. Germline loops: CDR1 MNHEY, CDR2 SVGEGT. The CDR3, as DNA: TGTGCCAGCAGCATTCCTAGCAGCTCCTCCTACAATGAGCAGTTCTTC. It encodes CASSIPSSSSYNEQFF.

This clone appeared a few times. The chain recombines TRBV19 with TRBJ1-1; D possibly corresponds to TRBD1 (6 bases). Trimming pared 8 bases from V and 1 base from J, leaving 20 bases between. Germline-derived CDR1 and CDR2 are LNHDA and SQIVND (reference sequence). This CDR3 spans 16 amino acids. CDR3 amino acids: CASFRGRSLWNTEAFF. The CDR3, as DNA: TGTGCCAGTTTCAGGGGACGAAGTCTCTGGAACACTGAAGCTTTCTTT.

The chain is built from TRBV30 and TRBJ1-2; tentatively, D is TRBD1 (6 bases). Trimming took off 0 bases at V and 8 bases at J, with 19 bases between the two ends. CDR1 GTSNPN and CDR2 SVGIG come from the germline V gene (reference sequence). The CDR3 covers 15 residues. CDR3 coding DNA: TGTGCCTGGAGTGTCTCAGGGGCCCGATACAAAGGCTACACCTTC. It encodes CAWSVSGARYKGYTF. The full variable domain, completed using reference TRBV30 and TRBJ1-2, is SQTIHQWPATLVQPVGSPLSLECTVEGTSNPNLYWYRQAAGRGLQLLFYSVGIGQISSEVPQNLSASRPQDRQFILSSKKLLLSDSGFYLCAWSVSGARYKGYTFGSGTRLTVV.

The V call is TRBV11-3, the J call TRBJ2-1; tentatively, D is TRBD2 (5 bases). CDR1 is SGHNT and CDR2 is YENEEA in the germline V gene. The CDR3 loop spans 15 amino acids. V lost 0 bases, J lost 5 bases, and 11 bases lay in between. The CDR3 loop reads CASSLEPGWNNEQFF. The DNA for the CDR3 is TGTGCCAGCAGCTTAGAGCCGGGGTGGAACAATGAGCAGTTCTTC. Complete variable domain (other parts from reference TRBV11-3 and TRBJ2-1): EAGVVQSPRYKIIEKKQPVAFWCNPISGHNTLYWYLQNLGQGPELLIRYENEEAVDDSQLPKDRFSAERLKGVDSTLKIQPAELGDSAVYLCASSLEPGWNNEQFFGPGTRLTVL.

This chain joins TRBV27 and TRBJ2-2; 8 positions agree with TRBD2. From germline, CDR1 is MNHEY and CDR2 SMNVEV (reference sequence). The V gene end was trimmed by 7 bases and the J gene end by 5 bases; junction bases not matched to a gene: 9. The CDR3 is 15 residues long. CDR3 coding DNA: TGTGCCAGCACATTAGCGGGATTCGGAACCGGGGAGCTGTTTTTT. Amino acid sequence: CASTLAGFGTGELFF.

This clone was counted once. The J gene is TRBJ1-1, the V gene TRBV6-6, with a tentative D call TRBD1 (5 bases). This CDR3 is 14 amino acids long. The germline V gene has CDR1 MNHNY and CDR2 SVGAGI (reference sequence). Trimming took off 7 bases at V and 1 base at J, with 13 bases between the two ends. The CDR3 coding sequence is TGTGCCAGCACCGAACCCGGGGGGAACACTGAAGCTTTCTTT. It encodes CASTEPGGNTEAFF.